A selection of T cell receptor beta chains follows, all from one sample in a study of shared clonotypes between healthy human individuals. This table comes from immunoSEQ multiplex PCR, and its TCRdb copy is limited to in-frame clones, with some not included. Among millions of clones listed, 90% to 95% were seen once. The specimen sequenced was naive CD4+ T cells sorted from blood. Receptor source: a man in his late teens or twenties in good health. Both conserved end residues are part of each CDR3. Each record gives: V gene, J gene, CDR3 protein.

v_call: TRBV6-5
j_call: TRBJ2-1
cdr3_aa: CASSLTPGLGYNEQFF

v_call: TRBV5-1
j_call: TRBJ2-2
cdr3_aa: CASAQGSNTGELFF

v_call: TRBV7-2
j_call: TRBJ2-4
cdr3_aa: CASSSISKVSNIQYF

v_call: TRBV7-2
j_call: TRBJ2-7
cdr3_aa: CASSWGSIPYEQYF

v_call: TRBV5-4
j_call: TRBJ2-3
cdr3_aa: CASSPDRGPRNTQYF

v_call: TRBV4-1
j_call: TRBJ2-7
cdr3_aa: CASSLPGQTYEQYF

v_call: TRBV30
j_call: TRBJ2-5
cdr3_aa: CAWSVSRTTDRRETQYF

v_call: TRBV7-6
j_call: TRBJ2-2
cdr3_aa: CASSTGGLAPFRGNTGELFF

v_call: TRBV30
j_call: TRBJ2-1
cdr3_aa: CAWGPNRVHEQFF

v_call: TRBV29-1
j_call: TRBJ2-7
cdr3_aa: CSVRSSYEQYF

v_call: TRBV2
j_call: TRBJ1-1
cdr3_aa: CASSGRDRAGTEAFF

v_call: TRBV11-2
j_call: TRBJ1-6
cdr3_aa: CASSRRQGSSYNSPLHF

v_call: TRBV6-5
j_call: TRBJ1-4
cdr3_aa: CASSASGREKLFF

v_call: TRBV10-2
j_call: TRBJ1-4
cdr3_aa: CASSQTGESEKLFF

v_call: TRBV6-6
j_call: TRBJ1-1
cdr3_aa: CASSEYPEGNAFF

v_call: TRBV11-2
j_call: TRBJ2-7
cdr3_aa: CASSLYGAGMGEQYF

v_call: TRBV21-1
j_call: TRBJ2-2
cdr3_aa: CASSDKVRRREAYTGELFF

v_call: TRBV4-1
j_call: TRBJ2-5
cdr3_aa: CASSQGVRPEETQYF

v_call: TRBV19
j_call: TRBJ1-2
cdr3_aa: CASSPRTGVNYGYTF

v_call: TRBV9
j_call: TRBJ2-2
cdr3_aa: CASSARGRWGTGELFF

v_call: TRBV18
j_call: TRBJ1-5
cdr3_aa: CASSQMGNQPQHF

v_call: TRBV30
j_call: TRBJ1-1
cdr3_aa: CALLPRNTEAFF

v_call: TRBV7-9
j_call: TRBJ1-1
cdr3_aa: CASSLTVMNTEAFF

v_call: TRBV6-4
j_call: TRBJ1-6
cdr3_aa: CASSATVNSPLHF

v_call: TRBV5-1
j_call: TRBJ2-5
cdr3_aa: CASSLGDSVEETQYF

v_call: TRBV9
j_call: TRBJ2-5
cdr3_aa: CASSGGTGGQKTQYF

v_call: TRBV6-5
j_call: TRBJ1-4
cdr3_aa: CASSEGGANEKLFF

v_call: TRBV7-6
j_call: TRBJ2-3
cdr3_aa: CASSPTGSSTDTQYF

v_call: TRBV4-3
j_call: TRBJ2-3
cdr3_aa: CASSQNLGADTQYF

v_call: TRBV2
j_call: TRBJ1-2
cdr3_aa: CASSEEYGYTF

v_call: TRBV2
j_call: TRBJ2-2
cdr3_aa: CASSEVAGVTGELFF